A single count supports the clone carrying this TCR beta chain. The CDR3 contains 15 residues. Trimming removed 5 bases from V and 4 bases from J; junction bases left unmatched: 6. Germline CDR1 is SGHRS and CDR2 is YFSETQ. This entry belongs to a study of cytomegalovirus exposure and HLA in healthy donors. Researchers ran the PCR with 60 Vbeta and 13 Jbeta primers. Assay: immunoSEQ multiplex PCR; the TCRdb copy retains only in-frame clones and omits some. The repertoire holds 97,000 or so clones, with roughly 70% as singletons. The chain employs TRBV5-1 and TRBJ1-3; 10 bases match TRBD1. Sequences were obtained from PBMCs. The receptor was derived from a man between 50 and 59 years old in good health and CMV-seronegative. CDR3 residues: CASRNDRGHGNTIYF. DNA for the CDR3: TGCGCCAGCAGAAACGACAGGGGGCACGGAAACACCATATATTTT.